This TCR beta chain was obtained from a study of regulatory T cells in long-lasting Graves disease. According to the study, TCR beta libraries were built with iRepertoire HTBI primers and CDR3-region Arm-PCR. TCRdb passed the multiplex PCR reads through MiXCR, listing each CDR3 protein once. The repertoire has about 330,000 distinct CDR3 sequences, roughly 16% of them found once; the top ten carry 20%. Time point denoted: newly diagnosed GD, antithyroid drugs for less than 3 months. The TCR library was made from RNA extracted from PBMCs. Germline V gene lookup returns CDR1 DFQATT and CDR2 SNEGSKA (reference sequence). The CDR3 has 13 amino acids. After removal of 6 bases from V and 3 bases from J, the junction contained 5 bases not matched to a gene. This sample was shared with a second study, whose subject was T cells in Graves' hyperthyroidism and ophthalmopathy.

This specimen was peripheral blood mononuclear cells (PBMCs), taken at new diagnosis, from a patient treated with antithyroid drugs. This TCR was recovered from a woman aged 18-29 years with Graves disease. V is TRBV20-1 and J is TRBJ1-1; 9 nucleotides line up with TRBD1. The CDR3 is CSARTGVHTEAFF. CDR3 coding DNA: TGCAGTGCCAGGACAGGGGTTCACACTGAAGCTTTCTTT.